A selection of T cell receptor beta chains follows, all from one sample in a study of post-analysis software for immune sequencing data. TCRdb re-called the PCR reads with MiXCR, one entry per CDR3 protein. Among 650,000 to 850,000 distinct CDR3 sequences listed, 35% to 55% were seen once. Sequencing was done on a sample of blood. The receptors were gathered from a girl aged 10 to 17 with multiple sclerosis. Both conserved end residues are part of each CDR3. Fields, in order: CDR3 protein, V gene, J gene.

CDR3aa: CASSYSTNSGANVLTF; v_gene: TRBV6-2/TRBV6-3; j_gene: TRBJ2-6
CDR3aa: CSVMRANTEAFF; v_gene: TRBV29-1; j_gene: TRBJ1-1
CDR3aa: CASSPLTTGGQETQYF; v_gene: TRBV4-3; j_gene: TRBJ2-5
CDR3aa: CSVEGGNYEQYF; v_gene: TRBV29-1; j_gene: TRBJ2-7
CDR3aa: CASSLAQGPTEAFF; v_gene: TRBV11-2; j_gene: TRBJ1-1
CDR3aa: CASSLGGAGGRSTDTQYF; v_gene: TRBV5-1; j_gene: TRBJ2-3
CDR3aa: CASSHQAGGPPDTQYF; v_gene: TRBV7-2; j_gene: TRBJ2-3
CDR3aa: CSASRGTASYGYTF; v_gene: TRBV20-1; j_gene: TRBJ1-2
CDR3aa: CSVEDSFNEQFF; v_gene: TRBV29-1; j_gene: TRBJ2-1
CDR3aa: CASSFRDRPQEQYF; v_gene: TRBV7-9; j_gene: TRBJ2-5
CDR3aa: CSARTGTLEEQYF; v_gene: TRBV20-1; j_gene: TRBJ2-7
CDR3aa: CSARGLRMAPYEQYF; v_gene: TRBV20-1; j_gene: -
CDR3aa: CASSLNPGLNQPQHF; v_gene: TRBV27; j_gene: TRBJ1-5
CDR3aa: CSVPGGYGYTF; v_gene: TRBV29-1; j_gene: TRBJ1-2
CDR3aa: CASSLEGLASDEQYF; v_gene: TRBV5-1; j_gene: -
CDR3aa: CASCEGQGSGELFF; v_gene: TRBV2; j_gene: TRBJ2-2
CDR3aa: CASSSGIGTDTQYF; v_gene: TRBV7-3; j_gene: TRBJ2-3
CDR3aa: CSVPVGGLSYEQYF; v_gene: TRBV29-1; j_gene: TRBJ2-7